Listed here are 21 T cell receptor beta chains from one sample, sequenced in a study of beta chain features in type 1 diabetes (dated by TCRdb to 2016 to 2019). Broad study findings and their caveats: In all four CD4+ subsets, TCRB CDR3 length was moderately but significantly shorter in type 1 diabetes patients.

Library construction relied on the immunoSEQ multiplex PCR assay. The entire isolated RNA was reverse transcribed using the High Capacity cDNA Reverse Transcription Kit, and thus expressed TCRB transcripts were sequenced. As stored in TCRdb, this immuneACCESS dataset retains in-frame rearrangements with V and J assigned. A fraction of the clones does not appear; measured against another copy, unresolved V genes explain less than half of the discrepancy, and the remainder lacks a known reason. The sample profile shows under 300,000 clones; 15% to 20% of them were found once. 0.07% to 0.095% of the sample is held by the ten biggest clonotypes. These receptors have no known antigen. Material for sequencing was naive CD4+ T cells from blood. The cell subset or site tag for this specimen amounts to: true naive CD4+ T cells. The receptors were sampled from a young man with type 1 diabetes.

This chain connects TRBV30 to TRBJ1-4; D not certain. Germline V lookup: CDR1 GTSNPN, CDR2 SVGIG (reference sequence). CDR3 size: 12 residues. V was trimmed by 7 bases and J by 8 bases, leaving 14 bases between them. The CDR3 here is CASTLLGEKLFF. CDR3 sequence (DNA): TGTGCCTCAACCCTTCTCGGGGAAAAACTGTTTTTT.

The V call is TRBV4-3, the J call TRBJ2-7, with no clear D. This CDR3 region has 17 residues. CDR1 and CDR2 (germline): LGHNA, YSLEER. With 1 base removed from V and 2 bases from J, the gap between germline ends came to 18 bases. CDR3 region: CASSQALVVGGTYEQYF. CDR3 DNA: TGCGCCAGCAGCCAAGCCCTAGTAGTCGGCGGAACCTACGAGCAGTACTTC.

The V and J genes are TRBV29-1 and TRBJ2-1; D remains ambiguous. Germline CDR1 and CDR2: SQVTM and ANQGSEA. CDR3 size: 14 residues. V lost 4 bases and J lost 0, with 10 bases in between. Written as DNA, the CDR3 is TGCAGCGTTGCGACCGCGAGCTCCTACAATGAGCAGTTCTTC. Translated, it gives CSVATASSYNEQFF.

The table lists this clone with a few counts. This sequence joins TRBV5-4 and TRBJ2-6; D is unclear. This CDR3 has 15 amino acids. V lost 0 bases to trimming and J lost 3 bases, with 7 bases between them. CDR1 and CDR2 from the germline V gene are SGHNT and YYREEE (reference sequence). The CDR3 sequence: CASSLAGRGANVLTF. In DNA form, the CDR3 reads TGTGCCAGCAGCTTGGCCGGTCGTGGGGCCAACGTCCTGACTTTC.

This sequence joins TRBV29-1 and TRBJ2-2; D remains unclear. This CDR3 has 12 residues. From germline, CDR1 is SQVTM and CDR2 ANQGSEA. V lost 0 bases and J lost 7, with 6 bases in between. The DNA of the CDR3 is TGCAGCGTTGAAGATGGGAACGGGGAGCTGTTTTTT. Translation gives CSVEDGNGELFF.

Notes on this clone: The same CDR3 arises from other DNA sequences in this sample as well. This chain connects TRBV29-1 to TRBJ2-1; tentatively, D is TRBD1 (5 bases). Deletions cut 1 base from V and 12 bases from J, with 13 bases between. The CDR3 sequence is 12 residues long. Germline-derived CDR1 and CDR2 are SQVTM and ANQGSEA. CDR3 loop: CSVEAANTGQFF. In nucleotides, the CDR3 is TGCAGCGTTGAAGCGGCGAACACAGGGCAGTTCTTC.

V gene TRBV7-2 combines with J gene TRBJ2-1, with 11 bases matching TRBD2. Germline values: CDR1 SGHTA, CDR2 FQGNSA. V lost 2 bases, J lost 7 bases, and 1 base stayed unmatched. The CDR3 covers 14 residues. CDR3 sequence reads: CASSLTSGRNEQFF. The CDR3 DNA is TGTGCCAGCAGCTTAACTAGCGGGAGAAATGAGCAGTTCTTC.

This clone was counted only a few times. V gene TRBV29-1 combines with J gene TRBJ2-3, with D unresolved. This CDR3 has 12 residues. The germline V gene has CDR1 SQVTM and CDR2 ANQGSEA. Deletions cut 3 bases from V and 2 bases from J, with 6 bases between. The CDR3 sequence: CSVEVDTDTQYF. CDR3 DNA sequence: TGCAGCGTTGAGGTCGACACAGATACGCAGTATTTT.

This clone was observed a single time. The chain has TRBV11-2 and TRBJ2-1; no firm D call. The V gene lost 3 bases and the J gene lost 4 bases, with 4 bases spanning the gap. Germline CDR1 is SGHAT and CDR2 is FQNNGV. The CDR3 consists of 12 residues. The CDR3 region is CASSFRYNEQFF. The CDR3, as DNA: TGTGCCAGCAGCTTCAGGTACAATGAGCAGTTCTTC. Using reference TRBV11-2 and TRBJ2-1 for the parts outside the CDR3, the full variable domain is EAGVAQSPRYKIIEKRQSVAFWCNPISGHATLYWYQQILGQGPKLLIQFQNNGVVDDSQLPKDRFSAERLKGVDSTLKIQPAKLEDSAVYLCASSFRYNEQFFGPGTRLTVL.

This clone was counted between two and nine times. V and J are TRBV29-1 and TRBJ2-2; no clear D. V gave up 4 bases and J gave up 2 bases, with 8 bases separating them. Germline V gene lookup returns CDR1 SQVTM and CDR2 ANQGSEA. This CDR3 has 13 amino acids. For the CDR3, the DNA is TGCAGCGTTGTGGCAGGAAACACCGGGGAGCTGTTTTTT. Residues: CSVVAGNTGELFF.

This sequence joins TRBV30 and TRBJ2-7; D uncertain. V lost 3 bases to trimming and J lost 4 bases, with 10 bases between them. The CDR3 length is 12 residues. Germline CDR1 is GTSNPN and CDR2 is SVGIG (reference sequence). CDR3 region: CAWRSRGYEQYF. The CDR3 bases are TGTGCCTGGAGATCGCGTGGATACGAGCAGTACTTC.

CDR3 residues: CAWSVRLPLYEQYF. The CDR3 coding sequence is TGTGCCTGGAGTGTACGGCTCCCGCTCTACGAGCAGTACTTC. The chain joins TRBV30 to TRBJ2-7; D is undetermined. The V and J ends lost 0 bases and 3 bases respectively, with 12 bases between them. CDR1 GTSNPN and CDR2 SVGIG come from the germline V gene (reference sequence). The CDR3 has 14 residues.

This clone has only a few counts. This sequence joins TRBV30 and TRBJ2-1; D gene uncertain. The CDR3 is 13 amino acids. Trimming cost V 3 bases and J 4 bases, with 10 bases left between them. Germline-derived CDR1 and CDR2 are GTSNPN and SVGIG (reference sequence). CDR3 sequence (DNA): TGTGCCTGGAGCCGGTACATATACAATGAGCAGTTCTTC. It yields the protein CAWSRYIYNEQFF.

The V call is TRBV28, the J call TRBJ2-4; the D gene is possibly TRBD1 (6 bases). CDR1 is MDHEN, CDR2 SYDVKM, per germline. Deletions cut 5 bases from V and 7 bases from J, with 21 bases between. The CDR3 has 16 amino acids. As DNA, the CDR3 is TGTGCCAGCAGTACAGACAGGTGGAGGATGGTGAACATTCAGTACTTC. Translating gives CASSTDRWRMVNIQYF.

The chain links TRBV7-2 to TRBJ2-1; 8 nucleotides line up with TRBD2. The V segment lost 2 bases and the J segment 7 bases; nucleotides outside the gene matches: 10. The CDR3 length is 16 residues. CDR1 is SGHTA and CDR2 is FQGNSA in the germline V gene. The DNA for the CDR3 is TGTGCCAGCAGCTTAATGGCTAGCGGGTTGGGGAATGAGCAGTTCTTC. Translation: CASSLMASGLGNEQFF.

There are a few counts of this clone. This chain links TRBV4-1 with TRBJ2-7; no firm D call. The CDR3 is made up of 13 amino acids. Germline V gives CDR1 MGHRA, CDR2 YSYEKL. Trimming pared 0 bases from V and 4 bases from J, leaving 7 bases between. Written as DNA, the CDR3 is TGCGCCAGCAGCCAAGAATCCGGGTACGAGCAGTACTTC. Residues: CASSQESGYEQYF.

This sequence joins TRBV7-9 and TRBJ2-1; no definite D call. The V gene's germline CDR1 is SEHNR and CDR2 FQNEAQ (reference sequence). The CDR3 runs 13 residues. V lost 5 bases and J 4 bases, leaving 9 bases between the germline ends. CDR3 loop: CASSATSYNEQFF. The CDR3 DNA reads TGTGCCAGCAGCGCCACCTCGTACAATGAGCAGTTCTTC. The variable domain in full, completed from reference TRBV7-9 and TRBJ2-1, reads DTGVSQNPRHKITKRGQNVTFRCDPISEHNRLYWYRQTLGQGPEFLTYFQNEAQLEKSRLLSDRFSAERPKGSFSTLEIQRTEQGDSAMYLCASSATSYNEQFFGPGTRLTVL.

This clone was counted only a few times. Written as DNA, the CDR3 is TGTGCCAGCAGCACAGGGACAGGATCATTAAACACCATATATTTT. It codes for CASSTGTGSLNTIYF. The chain joins TRBV11-2 to TRBJ1-3; 8 positions agree with TRBD1. Trimming at V came to 5 bases and at J to 6 bases, leaving 9 bases not matched to a gene. Germline values: CDR1 SGHAT, CDR2 FQNNGV. The CDR3 runs 15 residues.

This clone turned up a few times. V is TRBV7-9 and J is TRBJ2-7, with D perhaps TRBD1 (5 bases). This CDR3 contains 15 residues. Germline V gene lookup returns CDR1 SEHNR and CDR2 FQNEAQ (reference sequence). Between the trimmed V and J ends, which lost 4 bases and 2 bases, there was a span of 15 bases. The CDR3 nucleotides read TGTGCCAGCAGCTCGCAGGGTACTCCAACCTACGAGCAGTACTTC. Protein: CASSSQGTPTYEQYF.

The chain employs TRBV5-4 and TRBJ2-7; D not resolved. V was trimmed by 4 bases and J by 3 bases, leaving 20 bases between them. CDR1 and CDR2 from the germline V gene are SGHNT and YYREEE (reference sequence). The CDR3 is 16 residues long. CDR3 amino acids: CASSGNAQKAYYEQYF. For the CDR3, the DNA is TGTGCCAGCAGCGGGAACGCCCAGAAAGCTTACTACGAGCAGTACTTC.

The chain employs TRBV7-9 and TRBJ1-4; the match to TRBD1 covers 8 bases. There are 14 residues in the CDR3. V lost 2 bases to trimming and J lost 6 bases; unmatched junction nucleotides: 2. The germline V gene has CDR1 SEHNR and CDR2 FQNEAQ (reference sequence). In DNA form, the CDR3 reads TGTGCCAGCAGCTTAAAGGACAGGGATGAAAAACTGTTTTTT. Protein: CASSLKDRDEKLFF.